This is a list of T cell receptor beta chains from one sample in a study of blood T cell repertoires in COVID-19. The table came from immunoSEQ multiplex PCR; TCRdb's copy has only in-frame clones and leaves some out. The sample lists a few hundred thousand clones, roughly 87% occurring once. Material: peripheral blood. The origin of the receptors is a woman in her forties who had recovered from COVID-19. The CDR3 runs from the conserved cysteine through the conserved F or W.

J,V,CDR3
TRBJ2-1,TRBV3-1/TRBV3-2,CASSQDTLAVNEQFF
TRBJ2-1,TRBV5-1,CASSLRGQGNEQFF
TRBJ2-3,TRBV28,CASKLKSPDTQYF
TRBJ2-1,TRBV5-6,CASSLGPPDNEQFF
TRBJ1-1,TRBV5-1,CASRSRGQGSEAFF
TRBJ2-1,TRBV7-2,CASSFSSGRYNEQFF
TRBJ2-7,TRBV5-1,CASSLGTGQDYEQYF
TRBJ2-1,TRBV3-1/TRBV3-2,CASSQQGAGLVGEQFF
TRBJ2-7,TRBV6-5,CASSYSSTGEQYF
TRBJ2-3,TRBV3-1/TRBV3-2,CASSLGQPTDTQYF
TRBJ1-1,TRBV14,CASSGQENTEAFF
TRBJ1-1,TRBV6-1,CASSESQNTEAFF
TRBJ1-5,TRBV30,CAWRPPGGNNQPQHF
TRBJ1-2,TRBV9,CASSVGQERGYTF
TRBJ1-1,TRBV11-3,CASSLVPGSEAFF
TRBJ1-2,TRBV28,CASSYSTRQSHTF
TRBJ2-2,TRBV15,CATSSGEGGTTGELFF
TRBJ2-2,TRBV2,CASKAGSSESTGELFF
TRBJ2-5,TRBV4-1,CASSQDPLIAGHQETQYF
TRBJ1-1,TRBV14,CASSQRTGQGTEAFF
TRBJ2-1,TRBV4-1,CASSQESPHTSGTYNEQFF
TRBJ2-1,TRBV6-5,CASRTSGRVREQFF
TRBJ1-2,TRBV30,CAWSVTGWAYGYTF
TRBJ1-6,TRBV5-4,CASSLPTGTANTPLHF
TRBJ2-1,TRBV11-2,CASSLGQGAPGYNEQFF